This T cell receptor beta chain was retrieved from a study of cytomegalovirus exposure and HLA in healthy donors. Study findings and constraints: In vitro experiments confirmed that a few CMV-associated chains were specific for CMV antigens. Highly shared sequence variants in one cluster were likely a sequencing artifact.

Researchers ran the PCR with 60 Vbeta and 13 Jbeta primers. Produced via immunoSEQ multiplex PCR; TCRdb's table is partial and in-frame only. Altogether about 190,000 clones are present, over 80% being singletons, with the ten largest covering roughly 6.3%. In its sample, this clone was seen once. Its antigen is unknown. Germline CDR1 is SGHRS and CDR2 is YFSETQ. Trimming took off 4 bases at V and 7 bases at J, with 20 bases between the two ends. The CDR3 extends over 15 amino acids. The sample comprised PBMCs. The clonotype was recovered from a man in his forties in good health and CMV-seropositive. The chain is built from TRBV5-1 and TRBJ1-2, with a possible D match to TRBD1 (6 bases). The CDR3 loop reads CASSPEQGPKSGYTF. In DNA form, the CDR3 reads TGCGCCAGCAGCCCCGAACAGGGACCTAAGAGTGGCTACACCTTC.